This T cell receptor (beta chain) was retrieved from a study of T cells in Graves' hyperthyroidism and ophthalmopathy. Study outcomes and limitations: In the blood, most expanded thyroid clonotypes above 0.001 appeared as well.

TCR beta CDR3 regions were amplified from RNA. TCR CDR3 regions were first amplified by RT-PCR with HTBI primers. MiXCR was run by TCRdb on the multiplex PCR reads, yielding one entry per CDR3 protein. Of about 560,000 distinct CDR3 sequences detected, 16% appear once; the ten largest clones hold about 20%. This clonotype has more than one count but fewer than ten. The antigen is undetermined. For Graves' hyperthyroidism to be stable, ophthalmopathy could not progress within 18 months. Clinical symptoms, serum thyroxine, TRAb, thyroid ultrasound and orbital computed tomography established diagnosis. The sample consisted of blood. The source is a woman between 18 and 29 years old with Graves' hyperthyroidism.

The CDR3 sequence: CASSQDPRRYTDTQYF. Written as DNA, the CDR3 is TGCGCCAGCAGCCAAGATCCCAGGAGATACACAGATACGCAGTATTTT. The chain links TRBV4-3 to TRBJ2-3, with D uncertain. Germline assignment: CDR1 LGHNA and CDR2 YSLEER. The CDR3 sequence is 16 residues long. With 0 bases removed from V and 2 bases from J, the gap between germline ends came to 12 bases.